One sample yielded the 24 T cell receptor beta chains listed below, sequenced in a study of technical replicates of blood from a handful of donors. The assay was immunoSEQ multiplex PCR, and TCRdb's table has in-frame clones only and misses some. In the table there are roughly 85,000 clones, 85% to 95% of which are singletons. The sample was T cells isolated from PBMCs. These receptors came from a human donor in good health.

This clone has only one observation. The rearrangement uses TRBV9 and TRBJ2-7; no clear D gene. The CDR3 loop spans 18 amino acids. Trimming pared 0 bases from V and 0 bases from J, leaving 19 bases between. Germline V gene lookup returns CDR1 SGDLS and CDR2 YYNGEE. As DNA, the CDR3 is TGTGCCAGCAGCGTAGGGATAATTGGCAGCGCGATCTCCTACGAGCAGTACTTC. As protein: CASSVGIIGSAISYEQYF. Filled out from reference TRBV9 and TRBJ2-7, the complete variable domain reads DSGVTQTPKHLITATGQRVTLRCSPRSGDLSVYWYQQSLDQGLQFLIQYYNGEERAKGNILERFSAQQFPDLHSELNLSSLELGDSALYFCASSVGIIGSAISYEQYFGPGTRLTVT.

This clone is a singleton in its sample. The CDR3 here is CASSFVGARVGGDTQYF. The CDR3 coding sequence is TGCGCCAGCAGCTTCGTGGGGGCTCGGGTAGGGGGAGATACGCAGTATTTT. The J gene is TRBJ2-3, the V gene TRBV5-1; weak D call: TRBD1 (6 bases). Germline V gene data show CDR1 as SGHRS and CDR2 as YFSETQ. The length of the CDR3 is 17 residues. V was trimmed by 2 bases and J by 5 bases, leaving 21 bases between them.

The gene calls are TRBV7-2 and TRBJ2-1; 13 bases map to TRBD2. The length of the CDR3 is 16 residues. CDR1 and CDR2 (germline): SGHTA, FQGNSA. V gave up 5 bases and J gave up 9 bases; unmatched junction bases: 10. CDR3 region: CASSPRGLAGAGEQFF. CDR3 DNA: TGTGCCAGCAGCCCGAGAGGACTAGCGGGAGCGGGTGAGCAGTTCTTC.

The chain recombines TRBV7-3 with TRBJ2-3; no definite D call. This CDR3 comprises 12 residues. Germline V gene sequence: CDR1 SGHTA, CDR2 FQGTGA. V was cut by 5 bases and J by 6 bases, with 9 bases left in between. As DNA, the CDR3 is TGTGCCAGCAGCCCTAGGTCCGATACGCAGTATTTT. Its translation: CASSPRSDTQYF.

The chain employs TRBV5-1 and TRBJ2-2, with 8 positions matching TRBD1. The germline CDR1 and CDR2 sequences are SGHRS and YFSETQ. Trimming at V came to 1 base and at J to 6 bases, leaving 8 bases not matched to a gene. This CDR3 comprises 16 residues. The CDR3 reads CASSLKLQGGSGELFF. CDR3 nucleotides: TGCGCCAGCAGCTTGAAGCTACAGGGGGGATCCGGGGAGCTGTTTTTT. Variable domain in full (rest from reference TRBV5-1 and TRBJ2-2): KAGVTQTPRYLIKTRGQQVTLSCSPISGHRSVSWYQQTPGQGLQFLFEYFSETQRNKGNFPGRFSGRQFSNSRSEMNVSTLELGDSALYLCASSLKLQGGSGELFFGEGSRLTVL.

The chain links TRBV19 to TRBJ2-6; maybe TRBD2 (5 bases). Germline CDR1 reads LNHDA; CDR2 reads SQIVND (reference sequence). The CDR3 is 16 amino acids. V was shortened by 3 bases and J by 0 bases, with 9 bases between the two germline ends. In nucleotides, the CDR3 is TGTGCCAGTAGTATTCGCGCGGGCTCTGGGGCCAACGTCCTGACTTTC. This encodes CASSIRAGSGANVLTF.

The rearrangement uses TRBV6-5 and TRBJ1-5; D ambiguous. CDR3 length: 15 amino acids. The germline V and J ends were trimmed by 0 bases and 0 bases, with 6 bases remaining between them. From germline, CDR1 is MNHEY and CDR2 SVGAGI. The CDR3 protein is CASSYSYNSNQPQHF. The CDR3 nucleotides are TGTGCCAGCAGTTACTCGTACAATAGCAATCAGCCCCAGCATTTT.

This sequence joins TRBV27 and TRBJ2-3, with TRBD2 identical over 11 bases. Germline V gives CDR1 MNHEY, CDR2 SMNVEV (reference sequence). V shed 5 bases and J 5 bases; nucleotides not matched to a gene: 3. The CDR3 runs 14 residues. The CDR3 nucleotides read TGTGCCAGCAGTACTAGCGGGGGTAGAGATACGCAGTATTTT. Translating gives CASSTSGGRDTQYF.

This chain uses TRBV18 with TRBJ2-5; 7 nucleotides agree with TRBD2. The CDR3 covers 14 residues. Germline values: CDR1 KGHSH, CDR2 LQKENI. With V trimmed by 3 bases and J by 1 base, 2 bases remained unmatched. The CDR3: CASSPTGGQETQYF. Written as DNA, the CDR3 is TGTGCCAGCTCACCTACGGGGGGCCAAGAGACCCAGTACTTC.

The chain carries TRBV7-9 and TRBJ2-7, with 9 bases aligning to TRBD2. CDR1 and CDR2 (germline): SEHNR, FQNEAQ (reference sequence). The CDR3 extends over 16 amino acids. J gave up 5 bases and V 1 base, and 9 bases lay outside the gene matches. CDR3 region: CASSLGVSSGDHEQYF. In DNA, the CDR3 is TGTGCCAGCAGCTTAGGGGTGTCTAGCGGGGACCACGAGCAGTACTTC.

The V gene is TRBV6-5, the J gene TRBJ2-1; 8 bases line up with TRBD2. Germline lookup yields CDR1 MNHEY and CDR2 SVGAGI. The trim removed 8 bases at V and 3 bases at J, leaving 6 bases unmatched. The CDR3 totals 14 residues. CDR3 nucleotides: TGTGCCAGCGGAGCGGGGGATCACTACAATGAGCAGTTCTTC. Amino acid sequence: CASGAGDHYNEQFF.

V is TRBV19 and J is TRBJ2-1, with 10 bases identical to TRBD1. The CDR3 is 18 amino acids. V was pared by 6 bases and J by 6 bases, with 17 bases of the junction left unmatched. From germline, CDR1 is LNHDA and CDR2 SQIVND (reference sequence). CDR3 sequence (DNA): TGTGCCAGTAGCCAATCGGGACAGGGGAGGGGGTCGTCCAATGAGCAGTTCTTC. Translating it yields CASSQSGQGRGSSNEQFF.

The genes are TRBV5-1 and TRBJ2-5, with 8 bases lining up with TRBD1. The V and J ends lost 4 bases and 5 bases, in that order; junction bases with no gene match: 7. CDR1 is SGHRS and CDR2 is YFSETQ in the germline V gene. The CDR3 is 14 amino acids. The CDR3 region is CASSLRTGWETQYF. CDR3 coding DNA: TGCGCCAGCAGCCTACGGACAGGGTGGGAGACCCAGTACTTC.

The V gene is TRBV28, the J gene TRBJ2-7; D possibly corresponds to TRBD1 (6 bases). The CDR3 contains 16 residues. Trimming stripped 5 bases from V and 2 bases from J, with 19 bases between. The germline gives CDR1 MDHEN, CDR2 SYDVKM. In DNA, the CDR3 is TGTGCCAGCAGTCCCCCTAGTGGGACACCGACCTACGAGCAGTACTTC. Protein product: CASSPPSGTPTYEQYF. The full variable domain, completed using reference TRBV28 and TRBJ2-7, is DVKVTQSSRYLVKRTGEKVFLECVQDMDHENMFWYRQDPGLGLRLIYFSYDVKMKEKGDIPEGYSVSREKKERFSLILESASTNQTSMYLCASSPPSGTPTYEQYFGPGTRLTVT.

The V and J genes are TRBV14 and TRBJ1-3; D is perhaps TRBD1 (6 bases). Trimming stripped 4 bases from V and 4 bases from J, with 17 bases between. From germline, CDR1 is SGHDN and CDR2 FVKESK. This CDR3 is 16 amino acids long. Here the CDR3 reads CASSLQGFSRGNTIYF. The CDR3 DNA follows: TGTGCCAGCAGCCTCCAGGGGTTCTCGAGAGGAAACACCATATATTTT.

This clone was seen a few times. The chain is built from TRBV7-5 and TRBJ1-6; the table gives TRBD1 as D, unverified against the DNA. TRBV7-5 has pseudogene status. CDR3 length: 15 residues. Here the CDR3 reads CVRSSRTGPNSPLHF. The CDR3, as DNA: TGTGTCAGAAGCTCCAGGACAGGTCCGAATTCACCCCTCCACTTT.

This chain's CDR3 is CASSLSGTSVDEQYF. In DNA, the CDR3 is TGTGCCAGCTCTCTCTCCGGGACTAGCGTCGACGAGCAGTACTTC. This sequence joins TRBV18 and TRBJ2-7; the match to TRBD2 covers 10 bases. Germline CDR1 is KGHSH and CDR2 is LQKENI. The CDR3 has 15 residues. The J segment lost 5 bases and the V segment lost 6 bases, leaving 10 bases of the junction unmatched.

The chain is built from TRBV27 and TRBJ2-1, with 7 nucleotides matching TRBD2. The CDR3 is 16 amino acids. With V trimmed by 1 base and J by 0 bases, 3 bases remained unmatched. The germline V gene encodes CDR1 MNHEY and CDR2 SMNVEV (reference sequence). CDR3 region: CASSLYGGSSYNEQFF. In nucleotides, the CDR3 is TGTGCCAGCAGTTTATATGGCGGGAGCTCCTACAATGAGCAGTTCTTC.

This chain joins TRBV27 and TRBJ1-1, with D unclear. The CDR3 is 13 residues long. Trimming shortened V by 6 bases and J by 0 bases, and 8 bases separated the two germline ends. Germline assignment: CDR1 MNHEY and CDR2 SMNVEV (reference sequence). CDR3 DNA: TGTGCCAGCAGCCCAGTAATGAACACTGAAGCTTTCTTT. As protein: CASSPVMNTEAFF.

As DNA, the CDR3 is TGTGCCAGCAGTGAGGGGACAGGCTATGGCTACACCTTC. Translating it yields CASSEGTGYGYTF. The chain joins TRBV25-1 to TRBJ1-2, with 8 bases fitting TRBD1. Germline CDR1 is MGHDK and CDR2 is SYGVNS. The V gene end was trimmed by 3 bases and the J gene end by 4 bases; junction bases not matched to a gene: 1. The CDR3 is 13 residues long.

This clone has just one count. The V and J genes are TRBV28 and TRBJ1-1, with D tentatively TRBD1 (6 bases). This CDR3 region has 15 residues. V lost 2 bases and J 1 base, leaving 11 bases between the germline ends. Germline V gives CDR1 MDHEN, CDR2 SYDVKM. Here the CDR3 reads CASSLMQGRNTEAFF. The CDR3 DNA reads as TGTGCCAGCAGTTTAATGCAGGGGAGGAACACTGAAGCTTTCTTT.

The rearrangement joins TRBV29-1 to TRBJ2-1; D gene unclear. Germline lookup yields CDR1 SQVTM and CDR2 ANQGSEA. Trimming took off 8 bases at V and 6 bases at J, with 11 bases between the two ends. The CDR3 has 11 residues. The CDR3 region has the DNA TGCAGCACTCGAAACAGCAATGAGCAGTTCTTC. Its translation is CSTRNSNEQFF.

The gene calls are TRBV15 and TRBJ1-1, with D possibly being TRBD1 (5 bases). Germline V lookup: CDR1 LNHNV, CDR2 YYDKDF (reference sequence). CDR3 length equals 13 residues. V lost 2 bases and J 2 bases, leaving 6 bases between the germline ends. The CDR3 spells CATSRQGNTEAFF. The CDR3 DNA is TGTGCCACCAGCAGACAGGGAAACACTGAAGCTTTCTTT. The complete variable domain, with remaining parts taken from reference TRBV15 and TRBJ1-1, reads DAMVIQNPRYQVTQFGKPVTLSCSQTLNHNVMYWYQQKSSQAPKLLFHYYDKDFNNEADTPDNFQSRRPNTSFCFLDIRSPGLGDTAMYLCATSRQGNTEAFFGQGTRLTVV.

The rearrangement joins TRBV7-8 to TRBJ2-5; D is perhaps TRBD1 (5 bases). Germline V gives CDR1 SGHVS, CDR2 FQNEAQ. The CDR3 sequence is 13 residues long. Trimming stripped 6 bases from V and 5 bases from J, with 13 bases between. The DNA of the CDR3 is TGTGCCAGCAGACACAAGGGGCAGGAGACCCAGTACTTC. It yields the protein CASRHKGQETQYF.